This T cell receptor beta chain was obtained from a study of T cells in Graves' hyperthyroidism and ophthalmopathy. Findings and caveats of the study: Most thyroid clonotypes with frequency above 0.001 were detected in blood. The model identified upcoming ophthalmopathy a median roughly 6 months ahead of onset.

This clonotype was picked up many times. Its antigen remains unidentified. Amplification targeted TCR beta CDR3 regions from RNA transcripts. A set of HTBI primers served as the primers for a first-round RT-PCR of the TCR CDR3. MiXCR, applied by TCRdb to the multiplex PCR reads, yields one record per CDR3 protein. This table holds some 620,000 distinct CDR3 sequences, 15% to 20% found once. The V end was cut by 2 bases, the J end by 2 bases, with 16 bases between. This CDR3 is 18 amino acids long. The V gene's germline CDR1 is MNHEY and CDR2 SVGEGT. Sequencing input: blood. The sequence derives from a woman aged 25 to 39 with Graves' hyperthyroidism. This chain uses TRBV6-2 or TRBV6-3 with TRBJ2-6; the D is unclear. The CDR3 DNA reads TGTGCCAGCAGTTACACGTCAGACCCCGTCCCTGGGGCCAACGTCCTGACTTTC. Residues: CASSYTSDPVPGANVLTF.